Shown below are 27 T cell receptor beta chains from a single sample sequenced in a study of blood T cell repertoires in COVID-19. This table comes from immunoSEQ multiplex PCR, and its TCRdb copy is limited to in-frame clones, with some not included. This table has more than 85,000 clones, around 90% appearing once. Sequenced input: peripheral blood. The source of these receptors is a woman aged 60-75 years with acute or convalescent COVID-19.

For the CDR3, the DNA is TGTGCCACCAGCAGTACAAACACAGATACGCAGTATTTT. This gives the protein CATSSTNTDTQYF. This chain joins TRBV15 and TRBJ2-3; D unclear. The CDR3 spans 13 residues. CDR1 LNHNV and CDR2 YYDKDF come from the germline V gene (reference sequence). The V gene lost 3 bases and the J gene lost 2 bases, with 6 bases spanning the gap.

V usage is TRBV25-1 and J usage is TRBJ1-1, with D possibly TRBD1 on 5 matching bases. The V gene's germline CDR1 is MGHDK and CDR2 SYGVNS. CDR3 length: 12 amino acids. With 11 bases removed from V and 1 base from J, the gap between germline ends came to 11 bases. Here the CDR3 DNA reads TGTGCCGTAGTTAGGGGGAACACTGAAGCTTTCTTT. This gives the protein CAVVRGNTEAFF.

This CDR3 reads CASSSRRGGQFNEKLFF. The CDR3 coding sequence is TGTGCCAGCAGCTCACGGCGGGGGGGACAGTTTAATGAAAAACTGTTTTTT. The V call is TRBV28, the J call TRBJ1-4; 7 nucleotides line up with TRBD1. V was pared by 6 bases and J by 4 bases, with 14 bases of the junction left unmatched. Germline values: CDR1 MDHEN, CDR2 SYDVKM. The length of the CDR3 is 17 residues.

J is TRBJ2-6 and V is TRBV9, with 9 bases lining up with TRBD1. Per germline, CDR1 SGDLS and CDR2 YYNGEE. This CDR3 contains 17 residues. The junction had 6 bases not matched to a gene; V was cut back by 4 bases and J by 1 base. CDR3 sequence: CASSKGQGGSGANVLTF. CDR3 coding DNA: TGTGCCAGCAGCAAGGGACAGGGAGGATCTGGGGCCAACGTCCTGACTTTC. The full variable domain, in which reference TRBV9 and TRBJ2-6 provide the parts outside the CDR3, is DSGVTQTPKHLITATGQRVTLRCSPRSGDLSVYWYQQSLDQGLQFLIQYYNGEERAKGNILERFSAQQFPDLHSELNLSSLELGDSALYFCASSKGQGGSGANVLTFGAGSRLTVL.

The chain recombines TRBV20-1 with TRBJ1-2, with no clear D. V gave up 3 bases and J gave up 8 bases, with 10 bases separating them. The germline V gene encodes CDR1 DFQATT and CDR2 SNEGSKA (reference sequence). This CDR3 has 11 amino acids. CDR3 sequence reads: CSARWQAGYTF. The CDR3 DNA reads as TGCAGTGCTAGGTGGCAGGCGGGCTACACCTTC.

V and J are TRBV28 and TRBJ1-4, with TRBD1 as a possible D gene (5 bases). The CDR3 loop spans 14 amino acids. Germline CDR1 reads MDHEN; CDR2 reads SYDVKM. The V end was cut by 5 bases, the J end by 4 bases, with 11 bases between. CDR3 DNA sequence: TGTGCCAGCAGTAGCAGGGTTATTAATGAAAAACTGTTTTTT. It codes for CASSSRVINEKLFF.

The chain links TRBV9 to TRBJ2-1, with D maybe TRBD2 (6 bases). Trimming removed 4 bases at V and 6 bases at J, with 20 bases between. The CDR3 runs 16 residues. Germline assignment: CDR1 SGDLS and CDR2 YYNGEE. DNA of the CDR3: TGTGCCAGCAGCCCCAGGAGCCGGGGGTTACGCAATGAGCAGTTCTTC. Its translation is CASSPRSRGLRNEQFF.

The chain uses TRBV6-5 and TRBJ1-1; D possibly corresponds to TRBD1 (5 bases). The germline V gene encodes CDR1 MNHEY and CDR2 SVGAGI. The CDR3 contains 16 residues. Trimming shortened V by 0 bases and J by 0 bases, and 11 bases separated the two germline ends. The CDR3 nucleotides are TGTGCCAGCAGTTACTCGGACAACCTCATGAACACTGAAGCTTTCTTT. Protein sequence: CASSYSDNLMNTEAFF.

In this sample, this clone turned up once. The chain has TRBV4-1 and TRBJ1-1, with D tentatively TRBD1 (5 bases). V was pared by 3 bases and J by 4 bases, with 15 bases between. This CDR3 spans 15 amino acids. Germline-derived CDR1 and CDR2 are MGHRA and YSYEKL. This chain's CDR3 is CASSHSGGLATEAFF. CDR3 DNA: TGCGCCAGCAGCCACTCGGGGGGTTTGGCCACTGAAGCTTTCTTT.

The CDR3, as DNA: TGTGCCAGCAGCCAGTTCCGGGACTATTCCATCGGGGAGCTGTTTTTT. Its protein is CASSQFRDYSIGELFF. The genes are TRBV3-1 (or the pseudogene TRBV3-2) and TRBJ2-2, with 7 positions matching TRBD2. Germline V gene sequence: CDR1 LGHDT, CDR2 YNNKEL (reference sequence). Unmatched junction bases numbered 11, after V lost 3 bases and J lost 7 bases. The CDR3 loop spans 16 amino acids.

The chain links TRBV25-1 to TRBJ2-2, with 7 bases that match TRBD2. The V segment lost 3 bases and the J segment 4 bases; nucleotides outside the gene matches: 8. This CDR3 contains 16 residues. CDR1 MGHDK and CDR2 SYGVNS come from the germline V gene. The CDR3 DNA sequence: TGTGCCAGCAGTGATGGGGCGGGAGCATCCACCGGGGAGCTGTTTTTT. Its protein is CASSDGAGASTGELFF.

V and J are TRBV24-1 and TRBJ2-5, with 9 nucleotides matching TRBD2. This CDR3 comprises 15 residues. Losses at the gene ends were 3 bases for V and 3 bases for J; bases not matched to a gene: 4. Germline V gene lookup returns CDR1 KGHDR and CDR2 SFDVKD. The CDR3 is CATSDGGRAKETQYF. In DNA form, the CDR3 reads TGTGCCACCAGTGATGGCGGGAGGGCCAAAGAGACCCAGTACTTC.

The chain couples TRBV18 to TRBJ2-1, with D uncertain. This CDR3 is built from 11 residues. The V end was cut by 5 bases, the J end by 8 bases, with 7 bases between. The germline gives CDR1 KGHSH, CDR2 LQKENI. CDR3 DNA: TGTGCCAGCTCAGCGGTCGATGAGCAGTTCTTC. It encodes CASSAVDEQFF.

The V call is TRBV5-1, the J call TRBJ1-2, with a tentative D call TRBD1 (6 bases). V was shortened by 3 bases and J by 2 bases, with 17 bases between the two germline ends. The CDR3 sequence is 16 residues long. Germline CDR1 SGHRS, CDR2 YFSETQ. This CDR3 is CASSYHRDTVNYGYTF. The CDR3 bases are TGCGCCAGCAGCTACCACCGGGACACCGTAAACTATGGCTACACCTTC.

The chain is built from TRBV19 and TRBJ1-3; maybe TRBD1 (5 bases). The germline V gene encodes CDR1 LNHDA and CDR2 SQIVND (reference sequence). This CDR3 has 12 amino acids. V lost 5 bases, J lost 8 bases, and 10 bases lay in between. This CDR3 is CASSPRGDTIYF. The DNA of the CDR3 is TGTGCCAGTAGTCCCCGGGGGGACACCATATATTTT.

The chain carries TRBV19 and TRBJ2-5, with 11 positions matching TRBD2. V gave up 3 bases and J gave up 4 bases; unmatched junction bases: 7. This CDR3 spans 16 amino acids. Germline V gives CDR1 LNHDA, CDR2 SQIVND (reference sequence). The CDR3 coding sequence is TGTGCCAGTAGTATCGGGGGTCTAGCGGGAGGAGAGACCCAGTACTTC. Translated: CASSIGGLAGGETQYF.

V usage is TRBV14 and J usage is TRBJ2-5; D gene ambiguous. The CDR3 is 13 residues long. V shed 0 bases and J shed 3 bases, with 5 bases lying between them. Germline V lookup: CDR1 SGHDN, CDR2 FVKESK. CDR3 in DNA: TGTGCCAGCAGCCAAGACGGAGAAGAGACCCAGTACTTC. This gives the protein CASSQDGEETQYF.

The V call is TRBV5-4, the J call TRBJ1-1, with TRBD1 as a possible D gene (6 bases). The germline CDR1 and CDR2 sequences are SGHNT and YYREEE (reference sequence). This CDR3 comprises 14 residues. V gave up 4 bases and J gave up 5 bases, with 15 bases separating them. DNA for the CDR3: TGTGCCAGCAGCCCGGATGTGGGGGCTACTGAAGCTTTCTTT. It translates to CASSPDVGATEAFF.

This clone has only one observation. DNA for the CDR3: TGTGCCATCAGTGAGGGCGTGGGGGGGCCTTATGGCTACACCTTC. Translating gives CAISEGVGGPYGYTF. This chain connects TRBV10-3 to TRBJ1-2; possibly TRBD1 for D (6 bases). Germline V CDR1 and CDR2: ENHRY, SYGVKD. Trimming took 2 bases from V and 5 from J, leaving 15 bases between them. The CDR3 consists of 15 residues.

CDR3 protein: CASSSEFGLRQETQYF. CDR3 DNA sequence: TGTGCCAGCAGTTCAGAATTTGGACTCCGACAAGAGACCCAGTACTTC. The chain employs TRBV6-5 and TRBJ2-5; D possibly corresponds to TRBD2 (5 bases). The germline V and J ends were trimmed by 4 bases and 2 bases, with 17 bases remaining between them. The germline gives CDR1 MNHEY, CDR2 SVGAGI. This CDR3 is 16 amino acids long.

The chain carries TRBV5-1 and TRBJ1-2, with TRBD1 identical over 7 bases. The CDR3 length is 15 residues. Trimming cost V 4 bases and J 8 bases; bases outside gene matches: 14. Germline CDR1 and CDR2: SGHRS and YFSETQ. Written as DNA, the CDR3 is TGCGCCAGCAGCACAGGACAGGCTGGGGGCGACGGCTACACCTTC. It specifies CASSTGQAGGDGYTF.

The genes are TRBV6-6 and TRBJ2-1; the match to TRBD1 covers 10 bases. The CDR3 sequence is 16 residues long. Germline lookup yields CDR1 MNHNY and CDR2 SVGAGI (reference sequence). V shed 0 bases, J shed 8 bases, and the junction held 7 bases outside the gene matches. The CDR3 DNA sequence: TGTGCCAGCAGTTACTCAACCGGGACAGGGGTTCATGAGCAGTTCTTC. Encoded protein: CASSYSTGTGVHEQFF.

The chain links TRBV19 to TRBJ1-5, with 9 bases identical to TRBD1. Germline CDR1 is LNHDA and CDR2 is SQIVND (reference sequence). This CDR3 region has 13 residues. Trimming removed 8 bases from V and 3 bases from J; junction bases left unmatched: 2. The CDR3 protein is CASGQGHNQPQHF. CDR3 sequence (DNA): TGTGCCAGTGGACAGGGGCACAATCAGCCCCAGCATTTT.

The CDR3 region has the DNA TGTGCCAGCAGCAGGCTAGCGGGGATGAGCTCCTACAATGAGCAGTTCTTC. As protein: CASSRLAGMSSYNEQFF. The chain is built from TRBV7-2 and TRBJ2-1, with 9 bases fitting TRBD2. CDR1 is SGHTA, CDR2 FQGNSA, per germline. Germline trimming cut 5 bases from V and 0 bases from J; bases unmatched to any gene: 8. The CDR3 extends over 17 amino acids.

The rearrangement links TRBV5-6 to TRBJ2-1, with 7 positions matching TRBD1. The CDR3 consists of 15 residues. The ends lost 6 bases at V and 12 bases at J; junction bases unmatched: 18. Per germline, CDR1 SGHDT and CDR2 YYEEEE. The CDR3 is CASTTGALVGDGQFF. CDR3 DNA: TGTGCCAGCACCACAGGGGCCTTGGTCGGGGATGGGCAGTTCTTC.

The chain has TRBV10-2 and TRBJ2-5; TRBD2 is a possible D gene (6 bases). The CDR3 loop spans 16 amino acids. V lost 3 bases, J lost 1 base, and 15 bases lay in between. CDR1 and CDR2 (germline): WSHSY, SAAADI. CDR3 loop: CASSDWGESFQETQYF. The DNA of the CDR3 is TGCGCCAGCAGTGACTGGGGGGAGTCCTTCCAAGAGACCCAGTACTTC.

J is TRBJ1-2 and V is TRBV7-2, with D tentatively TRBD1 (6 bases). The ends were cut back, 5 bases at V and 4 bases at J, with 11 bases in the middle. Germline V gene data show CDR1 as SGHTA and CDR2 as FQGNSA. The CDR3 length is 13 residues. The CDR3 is CASSPGVSYGYTF. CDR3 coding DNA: TGTGCCAGCAGCCCAGGGGTTAGCTATGGCTACACCTTC.